A selection of T cell receptor beta chains follows, all from one sample in a study of memory CD8 T cells in hepatitis C reinfection. Repertoires were generated with immunoSEQ multiplex PCR, while TCRdb's copy carries only in-frame clones and drops some. The sample lists some 46,000 clones; 80% to 90% were seen once. Sequenced material: naive CD8+ T cells sorted from blood. The source of these receptors is a man between 18 and 35 years old with hepatitis C virus infection. The CDR3 runs from the conserved cysteine through the conserved F or W.

v_gene: TRBV4-3
CDR3aa: CASSQDGEGDTEAFF

v_gene: TRBV28
CDR3aa: CASSPTPPYEQYF

v_gene: TRBV28
CDR3aa: CASSSTGNRQDTQYF

v_gene: TRBV7-9
CDR3aa: CASSFHQNTGELFF

v_gene: TRBV19
CDR3aa: CASRPLAGGFAGELFF

v_gene: TRBV7-6
CDR3aa: CASSGGTGGYEQYF

v_gene: TRBV5-4
CDR3aa: CASSPSPTGELFF

v_gene: TRBV6-5
CDR3aa: CASSQGNYGYTF

v_gene: TRBV28
CDR3aa: CASSDSRPYEQYF

v_gene: TRBV11-2
CDR3aa: CASSSWDRVSYEQYF

v_gene: TRBV5-1
CDR3aa: CASSSWLESNTGELFF

v_gene: TRBV11-1
CDR3aa: CASSIGPQGRWNTEAFF

v_gene: TRBV7-9
CDR3aa: CASRQAHTDTQYF

v_gene: TRBV5-1
CDR3aa: CASSLGQGSLGRGYTF

v_gene: TRBV4-1
CDR3aa: CASSQRGGAATDTQYF

v_gene: TRBV11-3
CDR3aa: CASSLDGQTDTQYF

v_gene: TRBV5-4
CDR3aa: CASSLGGVGTDTQYF

v_gene: TRBV29-1
CDR3aa: CSVEGTGEGSSYNEQFF

v_gene: TRBV5-1
CDR3aa: CASCRDRGSTDTQYF

v_gene: TRBV14
CDR3aa: CASSQGLNQPQHF

v_gene: TRBV19
CDR3aa: CASSIGGNTEAFF

v_gene: TRBV9
CDR3aa: CASSVVGGGTNNEQFF

v_gene: TRBV27
CDR3aa: CASSLSAGAGDPNEKLFF

v_gene: TRBV7-8
CDR3aa: CASSLSALAGGYRETQYF